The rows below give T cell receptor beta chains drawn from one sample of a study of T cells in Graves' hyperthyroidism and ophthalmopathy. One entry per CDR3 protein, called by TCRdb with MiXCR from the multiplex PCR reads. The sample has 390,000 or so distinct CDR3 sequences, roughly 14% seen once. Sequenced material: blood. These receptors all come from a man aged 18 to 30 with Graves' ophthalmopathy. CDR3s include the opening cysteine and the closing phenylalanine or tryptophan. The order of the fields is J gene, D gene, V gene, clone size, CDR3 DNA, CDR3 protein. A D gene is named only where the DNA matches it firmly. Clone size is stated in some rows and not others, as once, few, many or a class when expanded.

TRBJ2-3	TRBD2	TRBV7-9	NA	TGTGCCAGCAGCCCCCCGCCTAGCGGGAGGAGCACAGATACGCAGTATTTT	CASSPPPSGRSTDTQYF
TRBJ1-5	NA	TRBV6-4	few	TGTGCCAGCAGTGAACAGGGAGGGGAGCCCCAGCATTTT	CASSEQGGEPQHF
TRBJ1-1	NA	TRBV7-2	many	TGTGCCAGCAGCTTAGGAGAACCGGGACAATTGAACACTGAAGCTTTCTTT	CASSLGEPGQLNTEAFF
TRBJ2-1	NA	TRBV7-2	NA	TGTGCCAGCAGCTTAGCATGGGGGGCGGGCTGGAATGAGCAGTTCTTC	CASSLAWGAGWNEQFF
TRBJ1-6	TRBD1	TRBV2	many	TGTGCCAGCAGGCAAAGTCCGGGACAGGGAGTTTCACCCCTCCACTTT	CASRQSPGQGVSPLHF
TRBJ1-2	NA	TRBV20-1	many	TGCAGTGCTACGGGACGACCGGATAACTATGGCTACACCTTC	CSATGRPDNYGYTF
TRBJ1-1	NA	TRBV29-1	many	TGCGGACACCGGTTGAACACTGAAGCTTTCTTT	CGHRLNTEAFF
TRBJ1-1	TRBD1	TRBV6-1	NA	TGTGCCAGCAGGCATCTAGGACAGGGGAACACTGAAGCTTTCTTT	CASRHLGQGNTEAFF
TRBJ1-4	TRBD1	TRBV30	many	TGTGCCTGGAGGGACAGGGGAAGCGAAAAACTGTTTTTT	CAWRDRGSEKLFF
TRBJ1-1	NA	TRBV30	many	TGTGCCTGGAGCCTGGACAGTGGTCTTACTGAAGCTTTCTTT	CAWSLDSGLTEAFF
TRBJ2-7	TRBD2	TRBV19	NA	TGTGCCAGTAGTATTTATGGCGGGAGTCACTACGAGCAGTACTTC	CASSIYGGSHYEQYF
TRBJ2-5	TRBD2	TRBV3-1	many	TGTGCCAGCAGCCAGACTAGCGGGTCGTACCAAGAGACCCAGTACTTC	CASSQTSGSYQETQYF
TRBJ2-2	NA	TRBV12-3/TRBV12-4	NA	TGTGCCAGCAGGGGCGGGGAGGAATGGAACACCGGGGAGCTGTTTTTT	CASRGGEEWNTGELFF
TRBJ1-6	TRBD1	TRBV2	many	TGTGCCAGCAGTGGAGGGGGCCATTCACCCCTCCACTTT	CASSGGGHSPLHF
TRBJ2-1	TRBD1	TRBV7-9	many	TGTGCCAGCAGCCACAGGGGGCGGAATGAGCAGTTCTTC	CASSHRGRNEQFF
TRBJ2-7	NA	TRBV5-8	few	TGTGCCAGCAGCAGTGGGACTGAATACGAGCAGTACTTC	CASSSGTEYEQYF
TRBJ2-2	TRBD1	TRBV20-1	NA	TGCAGTGTACCGGGACAGGGAAGGACCGGGGAGCTGTTTTTT	CSVPGQGRTGELFF
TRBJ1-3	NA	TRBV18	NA	TGTGCCAGCTCACCAGGGGTTGTCTCTGGAATCACCATATATTTT	CASSPGVVSGITIYF
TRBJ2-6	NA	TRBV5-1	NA	TGCGCCAGCAGCTTGAGAGGGGGACCGAGCTACTCTGGGGCCAACGTCCTGACTTTC	CASSLRGGPSYSGANVLTF
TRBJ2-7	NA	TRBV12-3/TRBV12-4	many	TGTGCCAGCAGTTCAGGCAATACCTACGAGCAGTACTTC	CASSSGNTYEQYF
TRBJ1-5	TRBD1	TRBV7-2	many	TGTGCCAGCAGCTCGGGACAGGGTGGGAGCTATCAGCCCCAGCATTTT	CASSSGQGGSYQPQHF
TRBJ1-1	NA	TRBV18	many	TGTGCCAGCTCACCCACAGGGAGGGGAACTGAAGCTTTCTTT	CASSPTGRGTEAFF
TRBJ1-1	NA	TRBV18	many	TGTGCCAGCTCACCAGGCCAGCACACTGAAGCTTTCTTT	CASSPGQHTEAFF